There are many counts of the clone carrying this T cell receptor beta chain. V was shortened by 0 bases and J by 12 bases, with 14 bases between the two germline ends. There are 13 residues in the CDR3. Germline V gene sequence: CDR1 LNHDA, CDR2 SQIVND (reference sequence). These data come from a study of T cells in Graves' hyperthyroidism and ophthalmopathy. The CDR3 regions of TCR beta were amplified from RNA transcripts. With the HTBI primer set, the TCR CDR3 went through a first round of RT-PCR. In TCRdb, the multiplex PCR reads were re-called with MiXCR into one record per CDR3 protein. The table lists some 500,000 distinct CDR3 sequences, about an eighth of them singletons.

Sequencing was carried out using blood. The source is a woman aged 18-29 years with Graves' hyperthyroidism. The chain recombines TRBV19 with TRBJ1-1; D might be TRBD1 (6 bases). The CDR3 sequence is CASSIDRGGGTFF. The CDR3 coding sequence is TGTGCCAGTAGTATAGACCGCGGAGGGGGAACTTTCTTT.